The 26 T cell receptor beta chains below come from one sample, sequenced in a study of cytomegalovirus exposure and HLA in healthy donors. It was with 60 Vbeta and 13 Jbeta primers that the PCR ran. Clones were read by immunoSEQ multiplex PCR, and TCRdb kept only the in-frame ones, dropping some. This table holds about 140,000 clones, 82% found once. Material: PBMCs. Receptors were obtained from a middle-aged woman in good health and CMV-seronegative.

The V and J genes are TRBV7-2 and TRBJ2-1; D might be TRBD2 (5 bases). Germline lookup yields CDR1 SGHTA and CDR2 FQGNSA. The V and J ends lost 5 bases and 8 bases respectively, with 19 bases between them. This CDR3 is built from 15 residues. The CDR3 nucleotides are TGTGCCAGCAGCCCCACCCCCGAGGGTTGGGATGAGCAGTTCTTC. Translated: CASSPTPEGWDEQFF.

The genes are TRBV30 and TRBJ2-2, with D perhaps matching TRBD1 (6 bases). V was shortened by 4 bases and J by 7 bases, with 19 bases between the two germline ends. Germline CDR1 reads GTSNPN; CDR2 reads SVGIG (reference sequence). The CDR3 consists of 15 residues. CDR3 in DNA: TGTGCCTGGAATTGGGGCAGGGGAATGCACGGGGAGCTGTTTTTT. The encoded protein is CAWNWGRGMHGELFF.

This rearrangement joins TRBV19 to TRBJ2-6, with 8 bases that match TRBD1. The V gene's germline CDR1 is LNHDA and CDR2 SQIVND (reference sequence). This CDR3 region has 18 residues. The junction had 13 bases not matched to a gene; V was cut back by 9 bases and J by 0 bases. This CDR3 reads CASVHRTGIRSGANVLTF. Written as DNA, the CDR3 is TGTGCCAGCGTCCACCGGACAGGGATCCGCTCTGGGGCCAACGTCCTGACTTTC.

This clone has only one observation. The chain employs TRBV30 and TRBJ1-2, with D perhaps matching TRBD1 (6 bases). Between the trimmed V and J ends, which lost 5 bases and 4 bases, there was a span of 11 bases. From germline, CDR1 is GTSNPN and CDR2 SVGIG (reference sequence). This CDR3 comprises 12 residues. The CDR3 DNA is TGTGCCTGGGTGAGGGGGAGCTATGGCTACACCTTC. Amino acids: CAWVRGSYGYTF.

On this clone itself: This same CDR3 is encoded by further DNA sequences in the sample. The J gene is TRBJ2-7, the V gene TRBV28; 7 bases agree with TRBD1. The J segment lost 2 bases and the V segment lost 5 bases, leaving 6 bases of the junction unmatched. The CDR3 is made up of 14 amino acids. Germline assignment: CDR1 MDHEN and CDR2 SYDVKM. This CDR3 is CASSHRGPPYEQYF. The CDR3 bases are TGTGCCAGCAGTCACAGGGGACCCCCCTACGAGCAGTACTTC.

This clone is a singleton in its sample. The rearrangement joins TRBV28 to TRBJ1-3, with a weak D call TRBD1 (6 bases). This CDR3 spans 14 amino acids. Germline V gives CDR1 MDHEN, CDR2 SYDVKM. The V gene lost 6 bases and the J gene lost 5 bases, with 14 bases spanning the gap. The CDR3 reads CASSLQGGRNTIYF. The CDR3 coding sequence is TGTGCCAGCAGCCTACAGGGTGGTAGAAACACCATATATTTT.

This chain joins TRBV19 and TRBJ2-1; D call uncertain. The CDR3 loop spans 16 amino acids. Looked up from germline, CDR1 is LNHDA and CDR2 is SQIVND (reference sequence). Trimming shortened V by 3 bases and J by 7 bases, and 19 bases separated the two germline ends. In nucleotides, the CDR3 is TGTGCCAGTAGTATGATTTTAACAAATTCGGGTAATGAGCAGTTCTTC. This gives the protein CASSMILTNSGNEQFF.

This clone was counted once. The J gene is TRBJ1-2, the V gene TRBV5-4; 7 nucleotides align to TRBD1. The CDR3 contains 14 residues. Germline values: CDR1 SGHNT, CDR2 YYREEE (reference sequence). After removal of 4 bases from V and 0 bases from J, the junction contained 3 bases not matched to a gene. The CDR3: CASSQGQTNYGYTF. CDR3 bases: TGTGCCAGCAGCCAGGGACAGACTAACTATGGCTACACCTTC.

The rearrangement uses TRBV6-6 and TRBJ1-5, with 9 bases identical to TRBD1. CDR3 length equals 16 residues. Germline CDR1 MNHNY, CDR2 SVGAGI (reference sequence). J gave up 3 bases and V 0 bases, and 3 bases lay outside the gene matches. The CDR3 reads CASSYSGQGNNQPQHF. The CDR3 DNA follows: TGTGCCAGCAGTTACTCGGGACAGGGAAACAATCAGCCCCAGCATTTT.

This clone occurred once. V gene TRBV19 combines with J gene TRBJ2-1, with TRBD2 matching over 8 bases. The CDR3 covers 14 residues. J gave up 6 bases and V 7 bases, and 8 bases lay outside the gene matches. Germline V gene data show CDR1 as LNHDA and CDR2 as SQIVND (reference sequence). The CDR3 DNA is TGTGCCAGTATGAGCGGGAGAGGAAGCAATGAGCAGTTCTTC. Residues: CASMSGRGSNEQFF.

The gene calls are TRBV7-6 and TRBJ1-1; perhaps TRBD1 as D (6 bases). CDR1 SGHVS and CDR2 FNYEAQ come from the germline V gene. V lost 0 bases, J lost 5 bases, and 10 bases lay in between. The length of the CDR3 is 14 residues. This CDR3 reads CASSLAAGETEAFF. The DNA for the CDR3 is TGTGCCAGCAGCTTAGCAGCAGGGGAGACTGAAGCTTTCTTT.

The chain has TRBV19 and TRBJ2-2, with TRBD2 identical over 9 bases. Germline V gene data show CDR1 as LNHDA and CDR2 as SQIVND (reference sequence). The junction had 7 bases not matched to a gene; V was cut back by 4 bases and J by 4 bases. This CDR3 is built from 16 residues. The CDR3 sequence: CASSTLAGATTGELFF. CDR3 bases: TGTGCCAGTAGTACTTTAGCGGGAGCGACCACCGGGGAGCTGTTTTTT.

The rearrangement uses TRBV7-9 and TRBJ2-2, with D possibly matching TRBD1 (6 bases). Per germline, CDR1 SEHNR and CDR2 FQNEAQ (reference sequence). V lost 3 bases and J 3 bases, leaving 8 bases between the germline ends. The CDR3 is 14 residues long. The DNA of the CDR3 is TGTGCCAGCAGCTTCGGGACACACACCGGGGAGCTGTTTTTT. It encodes CASSFGTHTGELFF.

V usage is TRBV7-2 and J usage is TRBJ1-3, with 8 nucleotides matching TRBD1. V lost 5 bases and J lost 1; bases outside the gene matches: 4. Germline assignment: CDR1 SGHTA and CDR2 FQGNSA. The CDR3 runs 15 residues. CDR3 sequence reads: CASSARTGSGNTIYF. The CDR3 nucleotides are TGTGCCAGCAGCGCAAGGACAGGGTCTGGAAACACCATATATTTT.

The chain recombines TRBV15 with TRBJ2-5; 8 positions match TRBD2. The DNA end is more similar to TRBJ2-7, so the J call may be wrong. This CDR3 contains 15 residues. CDR1 and CDR2 from the germline V gene are LNHNV and YYDKDF (reference sequence). The CDR3 DNA follows: TGTGCCACCAGCGAGGTTCGGGGGGGAGGCTACGAGCAGTACTTC. Translating gives CATSEVRGGGYEQYF.

This clone was counted once. The genes are TRBV10-1 and TRBJ2-3; no clear D gene. The germline CDR1 and CDR2 sequences are WNHNN and SYGVQD (reference sequence). The CDR3 has 15 amino acids. Trimming stripped 2 bases from V and 0 bases from J, with 9 bases between. The CDR3: CASSEMASSTDTQYF. For the CDR3, the DNA is TGCGCCAGCAGTGAGATGGCAAGTAGCACAGATACGCAGTATTTT.

This clone has a single count. The chain is built from TRBV6-4 and TRBJ2-3; the match to TRBD2 covers 14 bases. The ends lost 5 bases at V and 2 bases at J; junction bases unmatched: 12. The V gene's germline CDR1 is MRHNA and CDR2 SNTAGT. CDR3 length equals 19 residues. The CDR3 loop reads CASSRSPGLAGANTDTQYF. The CDR3 nucleotides are TGTGCCAGCAGTCGATCCCCGGGACTAGCGGGAGCAAACACAGATACGCAGTATTTT.

The genes are TRBV7-6 and TRBJ1-1, with 8 bases that match TRBD1. This CDR3 contains 15 residues. V shed 4 bases and J 4 bases; nucleotides not matched to a gene: 8. The germline V gene encodes CDR1 SGHVS and CDR2 FNYEAQ. The CDR3 DNA reads as TGTGCCAGCAGCTCACAGGACAGGGCGGTCACTGAAGCTTTCTTT. Residues: CASSSQDRAVTEAFF. The whole variable domain, filled in from reference TRBV7-6 and TRBJ1-1, reads GAGVSQSPRYKVTKRGQDVALRCDPISGHVSLYWYRQALGQGPEFLTYFNYEAQQDKSGLPNDRFSAERPEGSISTLTIQRTEQRDSAMYRCASSSQDRAVTEAFFGQGTRLTVV.

The gene calls are TRBV7-9 and TRBJ1-3; a possible D gene is TRBD1 (5 bases). CDR3 size: 15 residues. In germline, CDR1 is SEHNR, CDR2 FQNEAQ (reference sequence). V lost 5 bases and J 0 bases, leaving 11 bases between the germline ends. This CDR3 reads CASSPRVLSGNTIYF. CDR3 in DNA: TGTGCCAGCAGCCCCAGGGTTCTCTCTGGAAACACCATATATTTT.

The chain has TRBV30 and TRBJ1-1; 10 bases are shared with TRBD1. This CDR3 region has 14 residues. Looked up from germline, CDR1 is GTSNPN and CDR2 is SVGIG (reference sequence). V was pared by 8 bases and J by 2 bases, with 8 bases of the junction left unmatched. CDR3 in amino acids: CANRDRGFNTEAFF. CDR3 DNA: TGTGCCAACCGGGACAGGGGATTCAACACTGAAGCTTTCTTT. The whole variable domain, filled in from reference TRBV30 and TRBJ1-1, reads SQTIHQWPATLVQPVGSPLSLECTVEGTSNPNLYWYRQAAGRGLQLLFYSVGIGQISSEVPQNLSASRPQDRQFILSSKKLLLSDSGFYLCANRDRGFNTEAFFGQGTRLTVV.

The chain recombines TRBV28 with TRBJ1-1; D is uncertain. The CDR3 extends over 15 amino acids. Germline V gives CDR1 MDHEN, CDR2 SYDVKM. Trimming took off 5 bases at V and 6 bases at J, with 19 bases between the two ends. CDR3 region: CASSLLRGWRAEAFF. As DNA, the CDR3 is TGTGCCAGCAGTCTCCTCCGCGGGTGGCGGGCTGAAGCTTTCTTT.

This rearrangement joins TRBV2 to TRBJ2-1; 7 bases are shared with TRBD1. V was clipped by 5 bases and J by 0 bases; unmatched bases: 1. CDR3 size: 14 residues. The germline gives CDR1 SNHLY, CDR2 FYNNEI. The CDR3 loop reads CASSRDSSYNEQFF. For the CDR3, the DNA is TGTGCCAGCAGTAGGGACAGCTCCTACAATGAGCAGTTCTTC.

The CDR3 spells CATLELLSSLEGYTF. The CDR3 DNA sequence: TGTGCCACCCTTGAATTGTTGTCATCTTTGGAGGGCTACACCTTC. The V gene is TRBV28, the J gene TRBJ1-2; D is undetermined. The V gene's germline CDR1 is MDHEN and CDR2 SYDVKM. V lost 10 bases and J lost 8, with 26 bases in between. This CDR3 is 15 amino acids long.

Written as DNA, the CDR3 is TGCGCCAGCAGCCAAGACCCCCGGGGGGATGAAGCTTTCTTT. Translation gives CASSQDPRGDEAFF. This sequence joins TRBV4-1 and TRBJ1-1; TRBD1 might be the D (5 bases). The CDR3 has 14 residues. Deletions cut 0 bases from V and 7 bases from J, with 12 bases between. Germline CDR1 is MGHRA and CDR2 is YSYEKL.

This CDR3 is CASSRGTSDPSDTQYF. In nucleotides, the CDR3 is TGCGCCAGCAGCAGAGGGACTAGTGATCCTTCGGATACGCAGTATTTT. The chain couples TRBV5-1 to TRBJ2-3, with 8 bases identical to TRBD2. The CDR3 totals 16 residues. V lost 4 bases to trimming and J lost 6 bases; unmatched junction nucleotides: 13. Germline CDR1 is SGHRS and CDR2 is YFSETQ. The full variable domain, rest sourced from reference TRBV5-1 and TRBJ2-3, is KAGVTQTPRYLIKTRGQQVTLSCSPISGHRSVSWYQQTPGQGLQFLFEYFSETQRNKGNFPGRFSGRQFSNSRSEMNVSTLELGDSALYLCASSRGTSDPSDTQYFGPGTRLTVL.

The chain couples TRBV7-7 to TRBJ2-1, with 10 bases that match TRBD1. The CDR3 is 15 residues long. The germline V gene encodes CDR1 SSHAT and CDR2 FNYEAQ (reference sequence). The V segment lost 6 bases and the J segment 6 bases; nucleotides outside the gene matches: 8. The CDR3 nucleotides are TGTGCCAGCAGTTCCGGGACAGGGGTTGTCAATGAGCAGTTCTTC. Translation: CASSSGTGVVNEQFF.